The 20 T cell receptor beta chains below come from one sample, sequenced in a study of T cell responses to AZD1222 COVID-19 vaccine. Sequencing was performed with immunoSEQ multiplex PCR; in TCRdb, only in-frame clones are kept and a portion is missing. Among 100,000 to 120,000 clones listed, 65% to 85% were seen once. The sample consisted of peripheral blood, taken on day 0 of AZD1222 vaccination. The receptors originated from an adult in good health.

This clone was seen just once. The rearrangement links TRBV6-2 or TRBV6-3 to TRBJ2-7; D gene ambiguous. Trimming took off 5 bases at V and 0 bases at J, with 23 bases between the two ends. The germline CDR1 and CDR2 sequences are MNHEY and SVGEGT. The CDR3 is 18 residues long. In DNA, the CDR3 is TGTGCCAGCAGTAACGATATTAACACCTCCGGCCTCTCCTACGAGCAGTACTTC. It codes for CASSNDINTSGLSYEQYF.

The chain recombines TRBV15 with TRBJ1-4; weak D call: TRBD1 (5 bases). CDR1 is LNHNV and CDR2 is YYDKDF in the germline V gene (reference sequence). This CDR3 is built from 14 residues. The V and J ends lost 9 bases and 5 bases respectively, with 16 bases between them. CDR3 loop: CATGKTGVNEKLFF. DNA for the CDR3: TGTGCCACTGGCAAGACGGGGGTAAATGAAAAACTGTTTTTT.

This chain connects TRBV18 to TRBJ2-1; D not certain. The V end was cut by 1 base, the J end by 8 bases, with 12 bases between. The CDR3 extends over 14 amino acids. Germline V lookup: CDR1 KGHSH, CDR2 LQKENI. The CDR3, as DNA: TGTGCCAGCTCACCACAGATTGAGGACCATGAGCAGTTCTTC. Translated, it gives CASSPQIEDHEQFF.

The genes are TRBV19 and TRBJ2-3, with D tentatively TRBD2 (5 bases). The germline V and J ends were trimmed by 4 bases and 0 bases, with 8 bases remaining between them. CDR3 length: 14 amino acids. Germline CDR1 is LNHDA and CDR2 is SQIVND (reference sequence). The CDR3 DNA reads TGTGCCAGTAGTACCCTAGCTAGCACAGATACGCAGTATTTT. Amino acids: CASSTLASTDTQYF.

This rearrangement joins TRBV11-3 to TRBJ2-1, with D tentatively TRBD2 (5 bases). Trimming stripped 5 bases from V and 10 bases from J, with 12 bases between. This CDR3 comprises 12 residues. Germline loops: CDR1 SGHNT, CDR2 YENEEA. For the CDR3, the DNA is TGTGCCAGCAGCCCCTGGACGGGGGAGCAGTTCTTC. Protein: CASSPWTGEQFF.

The rearrangement links TRBV4-3 to TRBJ1-1; no clear D. CDR3 size: 14 residues. Per germline, CDR1 LGHNA and CDR2 YSLEER. Deletions cut 3 bases from V and 5 bases from J, with 13 bases between. The CDR3 DNA reads as TGCGCCAGCAGCCAGGCCCTAAAGTCGACTGAAGCTTTCTTT. It translates to CASSQALKSTEAFF.

This clone was picked up a small number of times. This chain links TRBV19 with TRBJ1-3; weak D call: TRBD1 (6 bases). The V and J ends lost 9 bases and 0 bases respectively, with 15 bases between them. CDR3 length equals 15 residues. Germline V CDR1 and CDR2: LNHDA, SQIVND (reference sequence). This chain's CDR3 is CASWTETYSGNTIYF. CDR3 DNA sequence: TGTGCCAGCTGGACAGAAACATACTCTGGAAACACCATATATTTT. Looking up the rest from reference TRBV19 and TRBJ1-3 gives the full variable domain: DGGITQSPKYLFRKEGQNVTLSCEQNLNHDAMYWYRQDPGQGLRLIYYSQIVNDFQKGDIAEGYSVSREKKESFPLTVTSAQKNPTAFYLCASWTETYSGNTIYFGEGSWLTVV.

The chain is built from TRBV10-3 and TRBJ2-7, with 8 bases that match TRBD1. The V gene end was trimmed by 3 bases and the J gene end by 9 bases; junction bases not matched to a gene: 13. CDR3 length equals 15 residues. Germline V lookup: CDR1 ENHRY, CDR2 SYGVKD. The DNA of the CDR3 is TGTGCCATCAGTGACCCGGGACAGGCAAGCAGAGGGCAGTACTTC. It is translated as CAISDPGQASRGQYF.

The chain links TRBV7-9 to TRBJ1-5; D gene unclear. Germline values: CDR1 SEHNR, CDR2 FQNEAQ (reference sequence). The CDR3 spans 15 residues. The germline V and J ends were trimmed by 6 bases and 2 bases, with 14 bases remaining between them. The CDR3 sequence is CASSLLAWGNQPQHF. The CDR3 nucleotides read TGTGCCAGCAGTCTTCTCGCGTGGGGCAATCAGCCCCAGCATTTT.

The chain has TRBV6-5 and TRBJ1-3; D is ambiguous. Germline V lookup: CDR1 MNHEY, CDR2 SVGAGI. The CDR3 contains 15 residues. The V end lost 4 bases, the J end lost 0 bases, and 10 bases lay between the germline ends. The CDR3 sequence is CASSSRLSSGNTIYF. In DNA form, the CDR3 reads TGTGCCAGCAGTTCAAGACTTAGCTCTGGAAACACCATATATTTT.

V gene TRBV7-2 combines with J gene TRBJ2-7; D call uncertain. Trimming pared 5 bases from V and 7 bases from J, leaving 18 bases between. The CDR3 totals 14 residues. Germline V gives CDR1 SGHTA, CDR2 FQGNSA. CDR3 sequence reads: CASSPRTGLGEQYF. CDR3 nucleotide sequence: TGTGCCAGCAGCCCCCGGACGGGTCTGGGAGAGCAGTACTTC.

J is TRBJ2-3 and V is TRBV19; the match to TRBD1 covers 10 bases. This CDR3 is 16 amino acids long. Per germline, CDR1 LNHDA and CDR2 SQIVND (reference sequence). V dropped 4 bases and J dropped 5; count of bases not matched to a gene: 9. The DNA for the CDR3 is TGTGCCAGTAGTAAACGGACAGGGGGTTTGGGAGATACGCAGTATTTT. Amino acids: CASSKRTGGLGDTQYF.

The chain uses TRBV27 and TRBJ2-3; D is unresolved. Germline lookup yields CDR1 MNHEY and CDR2 SMNVEV (reference sequence). V lost 0 bases to trimming and J lost 5 bases, with 6 bases between them. This CDR3 contains 13 residues. The CDR3 loop is CASSLSVKDTQYF. The DNA for the CDR3 is TGTGCCAGCAGTTTATCGGTGAAAGATACGCAGTATTTT.

The V gene is TRBV6-5, the J gene TRBJ1-5; D is ambiguous. This CDR3 spans 16 amino acids. Germline V gene sequence: CDR1 MNHEY, CDR2 SVGAGI. The ends were cut back, 2 bases at V and 0 bases at J, with 11 bases in the middle. CDR3 residues: CASSYVTIDSNQPQHF. The DNA for the CDR3 is TGTGCCAGCAGTTACGTTACAATCGATAGCAATCAGCCCCAGCATTTT.

There are a few counts of this clone. The gene calls are TRBV5-1 and TRBJ1-2; D gene unclear. This CDR3 spans 12 amino acids. CDR1 is SGHRS and CDR2 is YFSETQ in the germline V gene. Trimming removed 4 bases at V and 6 bases at J, with 10 bases between. This chain's CDR3 is CASSHAGDGYTF. CDR3 DNA: TGCGCCAGCAGCCACGCCGGGGATGGCTACACCTTC. Using reference TRBV5-1 and TRBJ1-2 for the parts outside the CDR3, the full variable domain is KAGVTQTPRYLIKTRGQQVTLSCSPISGHRSVSWYQQTPGQGLQFLFEYFSETQRNKGNFPGRFSGRQFSNSRSEMNVSTLELGDSALYLCASSHAGDGYTFGSGTRLTVV.

The chain is built from TRBV4-3 and TRBJ2-1, with D uncertain. V shed 0 bases and J shed 6 bases, with 12 bases lying between them. This CDR3 comprises 15 residues. Germline CDR1 LGHNA, CDR2 YSLEER. The CDR3 protein is CASSQDRLLTNEQFF. The CDR3 DNA reads TGCGCCAGCAGCCAAGATCGGTTGCTCACCAATGAGCAGTTCTTC.

The chain employs TRBV3-1 (or the pseudogene TRBV3-2) and TRBJ2-5; D not resolved. CDR3 length: 15 amino acids. Germline CDR1 is LGHDT and CDR2 is YNNKEL (reference sequence). V lost 4 bases, J lost 4 bases, and 16 bases lay in between. The CDR3 bases are TGTGCCAGCAGCCCCCGACCCGGTGGGTTAGAGACCCAGTACTTC. Translation: CASSPRPGGLETQYF.

The chain couples TRBV5-4 to TRBJ2-5; D is perhaps TRBD2 (6 bases). The CDR3 has 16 residues. The germline V and J ends were trimmed by 0 bases and 4 bases, with 16 bases remaining between them. Germline CDR1 reads SGHNT; CDR2 reads YYREEE (reference sequence). CDR3 DNA sequence: TGTGCCAGCAGCTTGGGGTTGGGGGGAGGACGAGAGACCCAGTACTTC. Its translation: CASSLGLGGGRETQYF.

A remark on this clone: The sample contains more than one DNA sequence encoding this CDR3. The chain links TRBV6-5 to TRBJ2-6; 9 bases agree with TRBD1. Germline loops: CDR1 MNHEY, CDR2 SVGAGI. V lost 6 bases and J lost 0; bases outside the gene matches: 0. The CDR3 loop spans 15 amino acids. The CDR3 sequence: CASRTGGSGANVLTF. DNA of the CDR3: TGTGCCAGCAGGACAGGGGGCTCTGGGGCCAACGTCCTGACTTTC.

This sequence joins TRBV6-5 and TRBJ1-1, with D possibly matching TRBD1 (6 bases). The CDR3 sequence is 13 residues long. Per germline, CDR1 MNHEY and CDR2 SVGAGI. The V and J ends lost 4 bases and 4 bases respectively, with 10 bases between them. The CDR3 DNA is TGTGCCAGCAGTTTCGAGGGGGGCACTGAAGCTTTCTTT. Translating gives CASSFEGGTEAFF.